This TCR beta chain was captured by sequencing in a study of T cell responses to AZD1222 COVID-19 vaccine. As regards this clone: At one end, the junction sequence differs from germline, possibly due to a read error.

TCRdb's copy holds only in-frame clones and misses some; the assay was immunoSEQ multiplex PCR. The data show roughly 96,000 clones, roughly 88% seen once. The CDR3 sequence is 13 residues long. Germline values: CDR1 SNHLY, CDR2 FYNNEI. The chain combines TRBV2 with TRBJ1-4; D unclear. Sequencing was performed on peripheral blood, taken on day 0 of AZD1222 vaccination. The source is an adult in good health. The CDR3 DNA follows: TGTGCCACCAGTATTGGGTTTAATGAAAAACTGTTTTTT. It is translated as CATSIGFNEKLFF.